Listed below are T cell receptor beta chains from one sample, sequenced in a study of cytomegalovirus exposure and HLA in healthy donors. Here immunoSEQ multiplex PCR was the method, and the copy in TCRdb shows in-frame clones only, minus some. The table records approximately 170,000 clones, 80% to 85% of them present only once. The sequencing input was PBMCs. The receptor source for this set is a boy between 2 and 10 years old in good health and CMV-seronegative. CDR3s include the opening cysteine and the closing phenylalanine or tryptophan. A D gene is named only where the DNA matches it firmly. Clone size is stated in some rows and not others, as once, few, many or a class when expanded.

j_call d_call v_call clone_size cdr3_nt cdr3_aa
TRBJ1-4 - TRBV14 once TGTGCCAGCAGCCAAGAATTGGGCTGGAGGGAAAAACTGTTTTTT CASSQELGWREKLFF
TRBJ2-5 - TRBV7-2 - TGTGCCAGCAGCCCGCGGGACTTACAAGAGACCCAGTACTTC CASSPRDLQETQYF
TRBJ2-1 TRBD2 TRBV7-8 - TGTGCCAGCAGCCCTCAACTAGCGGGGGGTCTCTATGAGCAGTTCTTC CASSPQLAGGLYEQFF
TRBJ2-1 TRBD2 TRBV11-3 - TGTGCCAGCAGCTCCGGGGGACTAGCGACCTACAATGAGCAGTTCTTC CASSSGGLATYNEQFF
TRBJ2-1 - TRBV4-3 - TGCGCCAGCAGCCAAGCCGGGACTGTCTACAATGAGCAGTTCTTC CASSQAGTVYNEQFF
TRBJ2-3 TRBD1 TRBV5-6 once TGTGCCAGCAGCTTTTGGGACAGGGACACAGATACGCAGTATTTT CASSFWDRDTDTQYF
TRBJ1-2 - TRBV7-9 - TGTGCCAGCAGTCCAATTTTAGGGGGTAGCTATGGCTACACCTTC CASSPILGGSYGYTF
TRBJ1-1 - TRBV20-1 - TGCAGTGCTAGAGGACAGAGTGAAGCTTTCTTT CSARGQSEAFF
TRBJ2-7 TRBD1 TRBV5-1 - TGCGCCAGCAGCGTGCGTCAGGGGGAATACGAGCAGTACTTC CASSVRQGEYEQYF
TRBJ1-1 - TRBV7-3 - TGTGCCAGCAGCTTAAGCCCCCAGACTGAAGCTTTCTTT CASSLSPQTEAFF
TRBJ1-1 - TRBV30 - TGTGCCTGGAGTGTTTCAGGGACTGAAGCTTTCTTT CAWSVSGTEAFF
TRBJ1-1 - TRBV7-9 - TGTGCCAGCAGCCCGAGCAGGGAGGTGACTGAAGCTTTCTTT CASSPSREVTEAFF
TRBJ2-7 TRBD2 TRBV28 few TGTGCCAGCAGCCAATGGACCGGGACTAGCGTTTACGAGCAGTACTTC CASSQWTGTSVYEQYF
TRBJ1-2 - TRBV27 few TGTGCCAGCAGTTCCGCAGGGCCTGGCTATGGCTACACCTTC CASSSAGPGYGYTF
TRBJ2-5 TRBD2 TRBV7-6 - TGTGCCAGCAGCTTAGACACGACTAGCGGAAGCCACCAAGAGACCCAGTACTTC CASSLDTTSGSHQETQYF
TRBJ1-6 - TRBV6-5 - TGTGCCAGCAGTTACCGGGGGGGCCATTCACCCCTCCACTTT CASSYRGGHSPLHF
TRBJ2-3 - TRBV29-1 - TGCAGCGTTCTGACAGGGAGGAGGGAAGTAAGAGATACGCAGTATTTT CSVLTGRREVRDTQYF
TRBJ1-2 - TRBV5-6 - TGTGCCAGCAGCTTACCCCTCTGGGGGGGTGGCTACACCTTC CASSLPLWGGGYTF
TRBJ1-1 - TRBV1 - TGCACCAGCAGCTGCTCGGAGGACGGGATCCCTGAAGCTTTCTTT CTSSCSEDGIPEAFF
TRBJ2-1 - TRBV11-2 - TGTGCCAGCAGCTACATTTTGGGAGTTGCGTTCTTC CASSYILGVAFF
TRBJ2-2 - TRBV27 - TGTGCCAGCAGTCCGAACAGGGTCCTAACCGGGGAGCTGTTTTTT CASSPNRVLTGELFF
TRBJ1-2 - TRBV6-1 few TGTGCCAGCAGAGAGGAACTGGGGCAGGGGTATGGCTACACCTTC CASREELGQGYGYTF
TRBJ2-3 - TRBV7-2 - TGTGCCAGCAGCTTTGGTGGAATTGAGGGAGATACGCAGTATTTT CASSFGGIEGDTQYF
TRBJ1-1 - TRBV6-1 - TGTGCCAGCAGTGGCGGGGGCTTTTGGAGCAGGGACACTGAAGCTTTCTTT CASSGGGFWSRDTEAFF
TRBJ1-2 - TRBV10-3 - TGTGCCATCATGGGCCATCCCTATGGCTACACCTTC CAIMGHPYGYTF
TRBJ2-7 TRBD2 TRBV5-6 - TGTGCCAGCAGCTTGGGGACTAGCGGGAGTCGGTACGAGCAGTACTTC CASSLGTSGSRYEQYF
TRBJ2-1 TRBD2 TRBV5-1 - TGCGCCAGCAGTCGACTAGCGGGGGGAGGCGATGAGCAGTTCTTC CASSRLAGGGDEQFF
TRBJ2-1 - TRBV11-2 - TGTGCCAGCAGCTTGTTAGCTGTCCATGAGCAGTTCTTC CASSLLAVHEQFF
TRBJ1-1 - TRBV7-2 once TGTGCCAGCAGCCAGGACGCCCGGAGGGAGAACACTGAAGCTTTCTTT CASSQDARRENTEAFF
TRBJ2-5 TRBD1 TRBV18 - TGTGCCAGCCACCCCGGGACAGGGCGAGAAGAGACCCAGTACTTC CASHPGTGREETQYF
TRBJ2-7 - TRBV4-2 - TGTGCCAGCAGCCAAGATAGGGGTCCCTACGAGCAGTACTTC CASSQDRGPYEQYF
TRBJ1-1 TRBD1 TRBV10-1 - TGCGCCAGCAGAGGTCCAGGGGGCAAGAACACTGAAGCTTTCTTT CASRGPGGKNTEAFF
TRBJ2-3 TRBD2 TRBV29-1 - TGCAGCGTTGCCCCGGTAGAAGCGGGGGGTCTTACTAGCACAGATACGCAGTATTTT CSVAPVEAGGLTSTDTQYF
TRBJ1-2 TRBD1 TRBV6-5 - TGTGCCAGCAGGTACGGGACAGGATATGGCTACACCTTC CASRYGTGYGYTF
TRBJ1-4 TRBD1 TRBV9 few TGTGCCAGCAGCGTAGGGCAGGGGGTGGCTAATGAAAAACTGTTTTTT CASSVGQGVANEKLFF
TRBJ2-7 TRBD1 TRBV2 - TGTGCCAGCCGGGACAGATGGACCTACGAGCAGTACTTC CASRDRWTYEQYF
TRBJ2-5 - TRBV11-1 - TGTGCCAGCAGCTTAACCCCCGCAGGGGACCAAGAGACCCAGTACTTC CASSLTPAGDQETQYF
TRBJ2-2 - TRBV5-4 - TGTGCCAGCAGCTCTCCGACAGTTCTCGGGGAGCTGTTTTTT CASSSPTVLGELFF
TRBJ2-2 - TRBV18 - TGTGCCAGCTCACCACCGGGCCCCCTTATGTCCGGGGAGCTGTTTTTT CASSPPGPLMSGELFF
TRBJ2-7 - TRBV9 - TGTGCCAGCAGCGTAGGGCCGCAAACCTACGAGCAGTACTTC CASSVGPQTYEQYF
TRBJ2-1 TRBD2 TRBV11-2 once TGTGCCAGCAGCTCCCCTGCGACGGGGGGGCCTGGTGAGCAGTTCTTC CASSSPATGGPGEQFF
TRBJ1-2 TRBD1 TRBV18 - TGTGCCAGCACCCGGACAGGGCCTGACTATGGCTACACCTTC CASTRTGPDYGYTF
TRBJ2-7 TRBD1 TRBV5-6 - TGTGCCAGCAGCTTGAGAAGGGGGACAGTGCGTGATTACGAGCAGTACTTC CASSLRRGTVRDYEQYF
TRBJ2-1 - TRBV5-4 - TGTGCCAGCAGCTTGGGCGGGTCCTACAATGAGCAGTTCTTC CASSLGGSYNEQFF
TRBJ1-3 - TRBV19 - TGTGCCAGTAGTAGCGGAGACTCTGGAAACACCATATATTTT CASSSGDSGNTIYF
TRBJ2-1 - TRBV10-3 - TGTGCCATCTCCGAGGGGGTGGCGAGGCGGGATGAGCAGTTCTTC CAISEGVARRDEQFF